This TCR beta chain stems from a study of early T cells in non-severe SARS-CoV-2 infection. The protocol attached unique molecular identifiers to individual cDNA molecules. TCRdb ran MiXCR on the 5' RACE reads and lists one entry per CDR3 protein. This table holds about 64,000 distinct CDR3 sequences, 20% to 25% found once. With 3 bases removed from V and 4 bases from J, the gap between germline ends came to 14 bases. Germline V gives CDR1 SGHKS, CDR2 YYEKEE (reference sequence). The CDR3 spans 15 residues. The material was whole blood, obtained at baseline. The chain joins TRBV5-5 to TRBJ2-4; TRBD2 might be the D (5 bases). The clonotype comes from an adult who was a healthcare worker with PCR-confirmed SARS-CoV-2 infection or an uninfected control (not recorded which). CDR3 loop: CASSWTGESKNIQYF. The CDR3, as DNA: TGTGCCAGCAGCTGGACTGGAGAATCTAAAAACATTCAGTACTTC.